Shown below are 15 T cell receptor beta chains from a single sample sequenced in a study of spatial heterogeneity in lung cancer. TCRdb reprocessed the 5' RACE reads via MiXCR and lists one record per CDR3 protein. The sample has several hundred distinct CDR3 sequences, more than 11% seen once; the top ten hold around three fifths. This sample's time point: sample taken at primary tumor resection. The sample here was normal lung tissue next to the tumor, taken at surgery. These receptors were collected from a male donor with early-stage non-small cell lung cancer.

By share, this clonotype counts as large. V is TRBV7-2 and J is TRBJ1-2; D is possibly TRBD1 (5 bases). Trimming took 3 bases from V and 5 from J, leaving 13 bases between them. This CDR3 region has 14 residues. Looked up from germline, CDR1 is SGHTA and CDR2 is FQGNSA. For the CDR3, the DNA is TGTGCCAGCAGCTTGGGAGGGGACGGGTATGGCTACACCTTC. Protein product: CASSLGGDGYGYTF. The variable domain in full, completed from reference TRBV7-2 and TRBJ1-2, reads GAGVSQSPSNKVTEKGKDVELRCDPISGHTALYWYRQSLGQGLEFLIYFQGNSAPDKSGLPSDRFSAERTGGSVSTLTIQRTQQEDSAVYLCASSLGGDGYGYTFGSGTRLTVV.

The chain carries TRBV7-9 and TRBJ1-5; D not certain. The CDR3 runs 14 residues. The V end lost 8 bases, the J end lost 2 bases, and 13 bases lay between the germline ends. Germline V lookup: CDR1 SEHNR, CDR2 FQNEAQ (reference sequence). The CDR3 nucleotides are TGTGCCAGCGGCCCTGTGGAGGGCAATCAGCCCCAGCATTTT. Translation gives CASGPVEGNQPQHF.

This clonotype is deemed medium-sized. The chain combines TRBV7-3 with TRBJ2-3; D gene ambiguous. Looked up from germline, CDR1 is SGHTA and CDR2 is FQGTGA. V was clipped by 5 bases and J by 2 bases, with 11 bases between them. This CDR3 is built from 14 residues. The chain's CDR3 is CASSPDPATDTQYF. The CDR3 DNA reads TGTGCCAGCAGCCCCGACCCTGCCACAGATACGCAGTATTTT.

This clonotype was observed many times. This rearrangement joins TRBV20-1 to TRBJ2-7; possibly TRBD1 for D (5 bases). Germline V lookup: CDR1 DFQATT, CDR2 SNEGSKA (reference sequence). This CDR3 has 14 amino acids. V lost 0 bases and J 1 base, leaving 10 bases between the germline ends. CDR3 bases: TGCAGTGCTAGAGACCAGGGTTTGTCCTACGAGCAGTACTTC. Encoded protein: CSARDQGLSYEQYF.

By proportion, this clonotype is large (0.1 to 1%). The chain employs TRBV20-1 and TRBJ1-2, with TRBD1 identical over 8 bases. CDR1 and CDR2 from the germline V gene are DFQATT and SNEGSKA (reference sequence). V shed 3 bases, J shed 6 bases, and the junction held 6 bases outside the gene matches. The CDR3 spans 13 residues. CDR3 sequence reads: CSARETGDHGYTF. DNA for the CDR3: TGCAGTGCTAGGGAGACAGGGGATCATGGCTACACCTTC.

Within the sample, this clonotype is medium-sized. This sequence joins TRBV12-3 or TRBV12-4 and TRBJ1-2; TRBD1 aligns across 9 bases. V lost 6 bases and J lost 8; bases outside the gene matches: 7. The CDR3 sequence is 13 residues long. As DNA, the CDR3 is TGTGCCAGCAGGGGGACAGGGCGTGGGGGCTACACCTTC. Its translation is CASRGTGRGGYTF.

The gene calls are TRBV20-1 and TRBJ1-1, with a possible D match to TRBD1 (6 bases). Germline assignment: CDR1 DFQATT and CDR2 SNEGSKA (reference sequence). The CDR3 loop spans 13 amino acids. V was cut by 6 bases and J by 3 bases, with 14 bases left in between. The CDR3 bases are TGCAGTGCCCCCTCACAGGGCTACACTGAAGCTTTCTTT. Amino acid sequence: CSAPSQGYTEAFF.

This clonotype is classed as medium-sized. This may be a read error, as it is one base from a much larger clone. No conserved phenylalanine or tryptophan is present at the end of the CDR3, so a read error is the likely explanation. The chain links TRBV6-2 or TRBV6-3 to TRBJ2-7, with D uncertain. The CDR3 loop spans 13 amino acids. V lost 2 bases and J 4 bases, leaving 9 bases between the germline ends. Germline CDR1 and CDR2: MNHEY and SVGEGT. The CDR3, as DNA: TGTGCCAGCAGTTACGGGGTTGAATACGAGCAGTACTTA. Its translation is CASSYGVEYEQYL.

By frequency in the sample, this clonotype is medium-sized (0.01 to 0.1%). The chain links TRBV28 to TRBJ1-2; the match to TRBD1 covers 7 bases. The V gene end was trimmed by 11 bases and the J gene end by 5 bases; junction bases not matched to a gene: 11. Germline CDR1 MDHEN, CDR2 SYDVKM. The CDR3 is made up of 13 amino acids. CDR3 sequence (DNA): TGTGCCGCAGCGCTTCAGGGGGAGTATGGCTACACCTTC. Translation gives CAAALQGEYGYTF.

The V call is TRBV5-1, the J call TRBJ2-1, with D hard to call. Germline values: CDR1 SGHRS, CDR2 YFSETQ. Trimming stripped 0 bases from V and 10 bases from J, with 17 bases between. The CDR3 has 15 residues. The CDR3 DNA is TGCGCCAGCAGCTTGGCCGGTCGGGCCACGCGGGAGCAGTTCTTC. Encoded protein: CASSLAGRATREQFF.

This clonotype was counted many times. The rearrangement joins TRBV5-1 to TRBJ2-5; D ambiguous. CDR3 size: 13 residues. Germline lookup yields CDR1 SGHRS and CDR2 YFSETQ. Trimming pared 4 bases from V and 3 bases from J, leaving 10 bases between. The DNA for the CDR3 is TGCGCCAGCAGCAGAGGACCCGAAGAGACCCAGTACTTC. Translation gives CASSRGPEETQYF.

This chain links TRBV7-9 with TRBJ2-7, with 8 bases lining up with TRBD1. This CDR3 is built from 16 residues. Trimming took 1 base from V and 6 from J; bases not matched to a gene: 11. CDR1 and CDR2 from the germline V gene are SEHNR and FQNEAQ (reference sequence). CDR3 residues: CASSLVPRGPSPEQYF. The CDR3 region has the DNA TGTGCCAGCAGCTTAGTCCCCAGGGGGCCCTCACCCGAGCAGTACTTC.

Sample share makes this clonotype large. J is TRBJ2-1 and V is TRBV20-1, with D possibly matching TRBD1 (6 bases). CDR1 is DFQATT and CDR2 is SNEGSKA in the germline V gene (reference sequence). V shed 2 bases and J shed 0 bases, with 8 bases lying between them. This CDR3 has 14 amino acids. In DNA form, the CDR3 reads TGCAGTGCTAGACCGGACAGCTCCTACAATGAGCAGTTCTTC. It encodes CSARPDSSYNEQFF.

V is TRBV9 and J is TRBJ2-3; no clear D gene. This CDR3 is built from 14 residues. Germline V CDR1 and CDR2: SGDLS, YYNGEE. Trimming pared 7 bases from V and 0 bases from J, leaving 12 bases between. CDR3 residues: CASVEPASTDTQYF. The CDR3 bases are TGTGCCAGCGTAGAGCCGGCTAGCACAGATACGCAGTATTTT.

This clonotype was seen ten or more times. V gene TRBV12-5 combines with J gene TRBJ2-2; D gene uncertain. This CDR3 has 17 amino acids. Germline-derived CDR1 and CDR2 are LGHNT and FRNRAP. With 1 base removed from V and 4 bases from J, the gap between germline ends came to 16 bases. CDR3 region: CASGLDGSWFATGELFF. In DNA form, the CDR3 reads TGTGCTAGTGGTTTGGATGGTAGTTGGTTTGCCACCGGGGAGCTGTTTTTT.